This T cell receptor beta chain was identified during a study of blood T cells in healthy people across ages. Whole-study context: Every two T cells gave about one barcoded beta molecule via template switching.

Sample-barcoded 5' priming and a J-beta primer mix drove a second PCR of roughly 6 to 12 cycles. The template-switch adaptor, which had 12 random nucleotides, put a tag on each cDNA molecule. TCRdb re-called the 5' RACE reads with MiXCR, one entry per CDR3 protein. Of 1.5 million to 2 million distinct CDR3 sequences listed, about 39% were seen once; the top ten hold about 21%. This CDR3 has 14 residues. J lost 4 bases, V lost 5 bases, and 6 bases had no gene match. CDR1 is SGHTA and CDR2 is FQGNSA in the germline V gene. J is TRBJ2-5 and V is TRBV7-2, with TRBD2 matching over 8 bases. The source material was blood. This receptor was identified in a human donor in good health. CDR3 nucleotide sequence: TGTGCCAGCAGCCCCCAGAGCGGGGGAGAGACCCAGTACTTC. It translates to CASSPQSGGETQYF.